This T cell receptor (beta chain) was captured by sequencing in a study of technical replicates of blood from a handful of donors. In this sample, this clone is medium-sized (0.01 to 0.1%). The CDR3 is made up of 16 amino acids. V was pared by 0 bases and J by 1 base, with 3 bases of the junction left unmatched. Germline loops: CDR1 SGHTS, CDR2 YDEGEE. This table comes from immunoSEQ multiplex PCR, and its TCRdb copy is limited to in-frame clones, with some not included. The table shows about 66,000 clones, with 88% occurring only once. This chain joins TRBV5-8 and TRBJ2-3; 9 bases map to TRBD2. The specimen was PBMCs. This clonotype was obtained from a human donor in good health. Some clones in this sample may be carry-over from other donors' samples. The CDR3, as DNA: TGTGCCAGCAGCTTGGACGGCGGGAGGGGCACAGATACGCAGTATTTT. Translation: CASSLDGGRGTDTQYF.